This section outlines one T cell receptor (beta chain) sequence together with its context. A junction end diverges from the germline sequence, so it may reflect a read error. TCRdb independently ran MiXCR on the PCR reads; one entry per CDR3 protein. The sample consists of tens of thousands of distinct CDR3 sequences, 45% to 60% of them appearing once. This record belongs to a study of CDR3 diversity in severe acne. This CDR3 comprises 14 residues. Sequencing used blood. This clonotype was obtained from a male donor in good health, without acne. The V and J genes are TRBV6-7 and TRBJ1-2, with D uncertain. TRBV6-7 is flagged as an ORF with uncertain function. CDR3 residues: CTSSGVRMSYGHTF. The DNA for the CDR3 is TGTACCAGCAGCGGAGTCCGCATGAGCTATGGCCACACCTTC.